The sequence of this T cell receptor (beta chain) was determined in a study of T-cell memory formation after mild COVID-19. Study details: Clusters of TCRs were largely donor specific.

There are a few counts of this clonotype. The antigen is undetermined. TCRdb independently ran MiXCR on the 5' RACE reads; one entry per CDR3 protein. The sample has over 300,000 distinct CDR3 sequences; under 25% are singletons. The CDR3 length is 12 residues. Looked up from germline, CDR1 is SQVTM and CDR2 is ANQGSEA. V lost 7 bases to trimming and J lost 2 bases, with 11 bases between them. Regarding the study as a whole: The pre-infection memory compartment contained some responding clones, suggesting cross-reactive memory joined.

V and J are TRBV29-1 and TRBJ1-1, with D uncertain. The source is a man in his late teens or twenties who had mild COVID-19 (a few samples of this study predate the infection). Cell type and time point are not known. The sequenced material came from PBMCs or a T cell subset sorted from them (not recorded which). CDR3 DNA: TGCAGCGCCGGCGGCAGAAACACTGAAGCTTTCTTT. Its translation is CSAGGRNTEAFF. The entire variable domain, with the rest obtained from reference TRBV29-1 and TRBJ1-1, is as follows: SAVISQKPSRDICQRGTSLTIQCQVDSQVTMMFWYRQQPGQSLTLIATANQGSEATYESGFVIDKFPISRPNLTFSTLTVSNMSPEDSSIYLCSAGGRNTEAFFGQGTRLTVV.